This T cell receptor (beta chain) was found in a study of blood T cell repertoires in COVID-19. Trimming at V came to 7 bases and at J to 7 bases, leaving 15 bases not matched to a gene. Germline CDR1 is LGHDT and CDR2 is YNNKEL (reference sequence). This CDR3 region has 15 residues. Methods used by the authors: Nucleated cell number was recorded as an estimate derived from reference gene primer amplification. TCRdb keeps only in-frame clones here, not all; method: immunoSEQ multiplex PCR. From that table come the V and J calls and clone size; the DNA was used to work out D and trimming. The profile shows around 300,000 clones, over 75% of them singletons.

The source material was PBMCs or T cells enriched from blood (not recorded which). This receptor was identified in a man aged 25-45 years who had recovered from COVID-19. The chain couples TRBV3-1 (or the pseudogene TRBV3-2) to TRBJ2-5; 7 nucleotides line up with TRBD2. CDR3 coding DNA: TGTGCCAGCAACCGCCGGGGGGTTAAGGGTGGGACCCAGTACTTC. Protein product: CASNRRGVKGGTQYF.